This record looks at one TCR beta chain sequence and its context. Its matching antigen is unknown. The ends were cut back, 0 bases at V and 5 bases at J, with 10 bases in the middle. Germline V gives CDR1 SGHDN, CDR2 FVKESK. The length of the CDR3 is 15 residues. 13 Jbeta primers and 60 Vbeta primers were used for the PCR. Assay used: immunoSEQ multiplex PCR; TCRdb lists only in-frame clones, some missing. The sample lists some 150,000 clones, roughly 63% seen once, with 7% to 8.5% in the top ten. These data originate in a study of cytomegalovirus exposure and HLA in healthy donors. Whole-study context: HLA-typed donors were the source of tens of millions of unique TCRs, which an early data release held.

The study's findings and limits: Altogether, 164 TCR beta chains were recorded as cytomegalovirus-associated.

This TCR came from a woman aged 60-70 years in good health and CMV-seropositive. This chain links TRBV14 with TRBJ1-4; unclear D gene. What was sequenced was PBMCs. CDR3 DNA: TGTGCCAGCAGCCAAGATCTGGGCCGGAATGAAAAACTGTTTTTT. Amino acid sequence: CASSQDLGRNEKLFF.